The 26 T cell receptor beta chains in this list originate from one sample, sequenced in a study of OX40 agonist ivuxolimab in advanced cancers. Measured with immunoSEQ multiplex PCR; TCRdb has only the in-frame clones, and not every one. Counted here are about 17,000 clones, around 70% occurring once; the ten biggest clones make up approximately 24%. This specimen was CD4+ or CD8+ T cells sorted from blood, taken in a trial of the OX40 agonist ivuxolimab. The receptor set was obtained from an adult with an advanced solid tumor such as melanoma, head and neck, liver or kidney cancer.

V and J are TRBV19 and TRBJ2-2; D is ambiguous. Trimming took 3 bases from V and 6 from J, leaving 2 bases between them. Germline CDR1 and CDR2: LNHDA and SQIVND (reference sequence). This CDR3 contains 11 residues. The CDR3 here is CASSIAGELFF. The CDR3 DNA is TGTGCCAGTAGTATTGCCGGGGAGCTGTTTTTT.

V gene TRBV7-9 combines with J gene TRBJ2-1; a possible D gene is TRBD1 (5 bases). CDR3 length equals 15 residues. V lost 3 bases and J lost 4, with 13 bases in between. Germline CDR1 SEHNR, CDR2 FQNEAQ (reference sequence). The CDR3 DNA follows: TGTGCCAGCAGCTTTGGGGCAGACACTTACAATGAGCAGTTCTTC. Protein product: CASSFGADTYNEQFF.

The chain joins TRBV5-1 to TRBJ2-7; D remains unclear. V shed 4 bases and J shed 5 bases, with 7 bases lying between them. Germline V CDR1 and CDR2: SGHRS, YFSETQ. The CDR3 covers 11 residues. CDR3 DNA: TGCGCCAGCAGCCTCCAGGACGAGCAGTACTTC. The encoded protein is CASSLQDEQYF. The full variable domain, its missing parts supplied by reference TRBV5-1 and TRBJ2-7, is KAGVTQTPRYLIKTRGQQVTLSCSPISGHRSVSWYQQTPGQGLQFLFEYFSETQRNKGNFPGRFSGRQFSNSRSEMNVSTLELGDSALYLCASSLQDEQYFGPGTRLTVT.

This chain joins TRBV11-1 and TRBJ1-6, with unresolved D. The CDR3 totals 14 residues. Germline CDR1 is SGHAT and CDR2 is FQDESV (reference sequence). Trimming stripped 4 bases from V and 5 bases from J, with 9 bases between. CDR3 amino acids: CASSSRGNNSPLHF. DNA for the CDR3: TGTGCCAGCAGCTCCCGGGGTAATAATTCACCCCTCCACTTT.

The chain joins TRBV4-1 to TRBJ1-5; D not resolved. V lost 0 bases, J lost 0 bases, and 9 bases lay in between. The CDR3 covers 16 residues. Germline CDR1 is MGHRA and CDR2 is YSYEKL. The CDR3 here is CASSQEAPASNQPQHF. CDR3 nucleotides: TGCGCCAGCAGCCAAGAGGCGCCAGCTAGCAATCAGCCCCAGCATTTT.

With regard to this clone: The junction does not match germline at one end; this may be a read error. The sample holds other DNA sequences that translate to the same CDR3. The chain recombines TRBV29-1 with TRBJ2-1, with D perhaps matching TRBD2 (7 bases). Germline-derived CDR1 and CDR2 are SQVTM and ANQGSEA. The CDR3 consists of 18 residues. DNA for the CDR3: TGCCGCGTGGAAGGGGGGGGAGGGGCAGGAGGTTCCTACAATGAGCAGTTCTTC. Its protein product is CRVEGGGGAGGSYNEQFF.

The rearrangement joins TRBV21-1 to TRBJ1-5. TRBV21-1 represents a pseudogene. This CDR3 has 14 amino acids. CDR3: CASSSLDSNQPQHF. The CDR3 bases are TGTGCCAGCAGCTCCCTGGATAGCAATCAGCCCCAGCATTTT.

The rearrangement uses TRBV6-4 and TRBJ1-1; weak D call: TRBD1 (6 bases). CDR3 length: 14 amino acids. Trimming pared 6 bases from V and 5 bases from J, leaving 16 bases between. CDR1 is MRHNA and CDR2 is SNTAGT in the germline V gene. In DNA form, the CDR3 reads TGTGCCAGCAGGCTCAGGGGCCCAAGGACTGAAGCTTTCTTT. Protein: CASRLRGPRTEAFF.

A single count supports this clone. CDR3 nucleotides: TGCGCCAGCAGCTTGACGGCAGGGGCGTTTTATGGCTACACCTTC. It codes for CASSLTAGAFYGYTF. V and J are TRBV5-1 and TRBJ1-2; weak D call: TRBD1 (6 bases). Germline values: CDR1 SGHRS, CDR2 YFSETQ. The CDR3 is 15 residues long. Trimming removed 1 base from V and 5 bases from J, with 15 bases in between.

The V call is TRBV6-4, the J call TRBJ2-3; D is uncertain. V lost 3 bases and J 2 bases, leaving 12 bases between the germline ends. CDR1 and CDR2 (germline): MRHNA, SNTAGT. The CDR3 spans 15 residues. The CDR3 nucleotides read TGTGCCAGCAGTGAAACGGGCCTCCACACAGATACGCAGTATTTT. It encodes CASSETGLHTDTQYF.

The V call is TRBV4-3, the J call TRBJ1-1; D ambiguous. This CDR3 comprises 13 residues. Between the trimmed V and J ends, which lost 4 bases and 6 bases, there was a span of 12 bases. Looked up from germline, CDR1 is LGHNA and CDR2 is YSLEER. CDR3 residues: CASSPGVGAEAFF. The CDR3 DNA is TGCGCCAGCAGCCCCGGGGTGGGCGCTGAAGCTTTCTTT.

CDR3 DNA sequence: TGTGCCGCAGGTGGGAGTTACAATGAGCAGTTCTTC. This codes for CAAGGSYNEQFF. The chain links TRBV11-1 to TRBJ2-1, with D maybe TRBD2 (5 bases). Between the trimmed V and J ends, which lost 11 bases and 4 bases, there was a span of 12 bases. The germline CDR1 and CDR2 sequences are SGHAT and FQDESV (reference sequence). This CDR3 region has 12 residues. The whole variable domain, filled in from reference TRBV11-1 and TRBJ2-1, reads EAEVAQSPRYKITEKSQAVAFWCDPISGHATLYWYRQILGQGPELLVQFQDESVVDDSQLPKDRFSAERLKGVDSTLKIQPAELGDSAMYLCAAGGSYNEQFFGPGTRLTVL.

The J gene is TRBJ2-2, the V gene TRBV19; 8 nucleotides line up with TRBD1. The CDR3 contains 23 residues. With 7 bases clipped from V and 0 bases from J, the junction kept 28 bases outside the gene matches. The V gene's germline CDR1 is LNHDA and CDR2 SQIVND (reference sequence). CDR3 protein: CASTDSWEPGGDRYSANTGELFF. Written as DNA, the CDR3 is TGTGCCAGTACCGATAGCTGGGAGCCAGGGGGCGACCGATACAGTGCGAACACCGGGGAGCTGTTTTTT.

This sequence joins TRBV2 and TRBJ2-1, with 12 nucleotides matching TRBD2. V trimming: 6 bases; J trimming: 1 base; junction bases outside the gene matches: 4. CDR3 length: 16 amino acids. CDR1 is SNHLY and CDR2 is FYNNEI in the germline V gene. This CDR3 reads CASRTSGGSSYNEQFF. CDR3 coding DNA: TGTGCCAGCAGAACTAGCGGGGGGAGTTCCTACAATGAGCAGTTCTTC.

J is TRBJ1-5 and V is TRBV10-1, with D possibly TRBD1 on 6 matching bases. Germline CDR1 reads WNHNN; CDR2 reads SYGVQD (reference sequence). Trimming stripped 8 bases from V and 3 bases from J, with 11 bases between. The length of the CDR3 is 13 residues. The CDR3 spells CASGTFYNQPQHF. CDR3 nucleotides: TGCGCCAGCGGGACATTTTACAATCAGCCCCAGCATTTT.

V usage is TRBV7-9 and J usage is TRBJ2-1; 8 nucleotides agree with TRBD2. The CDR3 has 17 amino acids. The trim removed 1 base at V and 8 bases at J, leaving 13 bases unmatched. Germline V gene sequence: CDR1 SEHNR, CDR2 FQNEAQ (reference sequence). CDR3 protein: CASSLVGGGGIGDEQFF. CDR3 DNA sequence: TGTGCCAGCAGCTTAGTGGGCGGCGGGGGGATAGGCGATGAGCAGTTCTTC. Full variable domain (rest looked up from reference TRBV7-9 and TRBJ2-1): DTGVSQNPRHKITKRGQNVTFRCDPISEHNRLYWYRQTLGQGPEFLTYFQNEAQLEKSRLLSDRFSAERPKGSFSTLEIQRTEQGDSAMYLCASSLVGGGGIGDEQFFGPGTRLTVL.

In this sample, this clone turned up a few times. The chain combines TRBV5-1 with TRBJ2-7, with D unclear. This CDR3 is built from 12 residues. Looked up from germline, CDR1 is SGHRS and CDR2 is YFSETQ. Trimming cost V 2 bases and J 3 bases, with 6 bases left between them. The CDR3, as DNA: TGCGCCAGCAGCTTAAACTTCTACGAGCAGTACTTC. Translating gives CASSLNFYEQYF. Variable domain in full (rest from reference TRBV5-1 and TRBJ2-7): KAGVTQTPRYLIKTRGQQVTLSCSPISGHRSVSWYQQTPGQGLQFLFEYFSETQRNKGNFPGRFSGRQFSNSRSEMNVSTLELGDSALYLCASSLNFYEQYFGPGTRLTVT.

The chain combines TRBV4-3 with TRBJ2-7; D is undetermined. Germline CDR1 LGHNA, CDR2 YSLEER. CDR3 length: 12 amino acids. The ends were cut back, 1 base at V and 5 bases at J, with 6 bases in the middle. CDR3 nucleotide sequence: TGCGCCAGCAGCCAAGTCGGTAACGAGCAGTACTTC. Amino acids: CASSQVGNEQYF.

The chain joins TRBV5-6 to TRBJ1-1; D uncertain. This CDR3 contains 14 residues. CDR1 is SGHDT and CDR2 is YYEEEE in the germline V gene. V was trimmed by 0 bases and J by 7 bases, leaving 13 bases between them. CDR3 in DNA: TGTGCCAGCAGCTTGGAACTACGTCAGTTTGAAGCTTTCTTT. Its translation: CASSLELRQFEAFF. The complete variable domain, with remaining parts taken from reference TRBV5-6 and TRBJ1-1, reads DAGVTQSPTHLIKTRGQQVTLRCSPKSGHDTVSWYQQALGQGPQFIFQYYEEEERQRGNFPDRFSGHQFPNYSSELNVNALLLGDSALYLCASSLELRQFEAFFGQGTRLTVV.

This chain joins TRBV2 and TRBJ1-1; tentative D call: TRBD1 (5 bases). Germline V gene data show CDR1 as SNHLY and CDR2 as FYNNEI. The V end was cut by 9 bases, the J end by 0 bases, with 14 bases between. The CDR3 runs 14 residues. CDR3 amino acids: CASGGTPMNTEAFF. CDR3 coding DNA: TGTGCCAGTGGTGGGACTCCCATGAACACTGAAGCTTTCTTT.

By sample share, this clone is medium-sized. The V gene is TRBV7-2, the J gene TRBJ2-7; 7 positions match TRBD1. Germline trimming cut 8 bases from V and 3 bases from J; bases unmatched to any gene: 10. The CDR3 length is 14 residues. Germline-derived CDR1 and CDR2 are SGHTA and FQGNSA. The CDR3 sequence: CASSNGRGFYEQYF. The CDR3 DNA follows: TGTGCCAGCTCCAACGGCAGGGGGTTCTACGAGCAGTACTTC. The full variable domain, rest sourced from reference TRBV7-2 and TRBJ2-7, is GAGVSQSPSNKVTEKGKDVELRCDPISGHTALYWYRQSLGQGLEFLIYFQGNSAPDKSGLPSDRFSAERTGGSVSTLTIQRTQQEDSAVYLCASSNGRGFYEQYFGPGTRLTVT.

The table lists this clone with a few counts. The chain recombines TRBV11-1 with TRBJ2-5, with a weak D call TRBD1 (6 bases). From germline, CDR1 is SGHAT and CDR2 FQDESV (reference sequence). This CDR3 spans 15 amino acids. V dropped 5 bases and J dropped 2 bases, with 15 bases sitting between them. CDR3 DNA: TGTGCCAGCAGCCCAAACCCCGGGACACAAGAGACCCAGTACTTC. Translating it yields CASSPNPGTQETQYF.

The CDR3 loop reads CASSSQGAQFNEQFF. The CDR3, as DNA: TGTGCCAGCAGCTCCCAGGGGGCTCAATTCAATGAGCAGTTCTTC. The chain has TRBV7-9 and TRBJ2-1, with 8 bases matching TRBD1. Germline assignment: CDR1 SEHNR and CDR2 FQNEAQ (reference sequence). Trimming cost V 4 bases and J 6 bases; bases outside gene matches: 8. The CDR3 runs 15 residues.

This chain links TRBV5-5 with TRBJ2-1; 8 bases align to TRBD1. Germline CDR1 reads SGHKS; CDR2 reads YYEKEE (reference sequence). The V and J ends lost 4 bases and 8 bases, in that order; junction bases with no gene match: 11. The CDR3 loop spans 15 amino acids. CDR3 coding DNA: TGTGCCAGCAGCCCGGACAGGGTAGGATTAGATGAGCAGTTCTTC. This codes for CASSPDRVGLDEQFF.

The CDR3 reads CASSFRPDSYEQYF. CDR3 sequence (DNA): TGTGCCAGCAGTTTCCGCCCGGACTCCTACGAGCAGTACTTC. This chain connects TRBV28 to TRBJ2-7; unclear D gene. V was shortened by 3 bases and J by 0 bases, with 9 bases between the two germline ends. CDR1 MDHEN and CDR2 SYDVKM come from the germline V gene. The CDR3 runs 14 residues. Combining the CDR3 with reference TRBV28 and TRBJ2-7 gives the whole variable domain DVKVTQSSRYLVKRTGEKVFLECVQDMDHENMFWYRQDPGLGLRLIYFSYDVKMKEKGDIPEGYSVSREKKERFSLILESASTNQTSMYLCASSFRPDSYEQYFGPGTRLTVT.

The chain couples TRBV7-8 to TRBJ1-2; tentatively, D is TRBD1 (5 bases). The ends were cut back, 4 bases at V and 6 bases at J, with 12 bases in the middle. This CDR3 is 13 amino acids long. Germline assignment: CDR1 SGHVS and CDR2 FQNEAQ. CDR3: CASSSRGRDGYTF. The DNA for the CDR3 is TGTGCCAGCAGCTCACGGGGCAGGGATGGCTACACCTTC.